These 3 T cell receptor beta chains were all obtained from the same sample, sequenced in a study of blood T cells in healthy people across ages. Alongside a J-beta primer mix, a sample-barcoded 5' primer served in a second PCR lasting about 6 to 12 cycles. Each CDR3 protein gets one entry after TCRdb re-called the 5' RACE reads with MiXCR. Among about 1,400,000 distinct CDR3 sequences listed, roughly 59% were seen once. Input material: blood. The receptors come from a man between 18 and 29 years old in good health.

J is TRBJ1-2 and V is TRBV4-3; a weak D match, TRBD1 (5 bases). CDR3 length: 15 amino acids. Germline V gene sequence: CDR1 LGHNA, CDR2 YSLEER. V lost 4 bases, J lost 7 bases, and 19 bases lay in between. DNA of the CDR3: TGCGCCAGCAGCCCCGGGACCAGGTTCTACAGTGGCTACACCTTC. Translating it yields CASSPGTRFYSGYTF.

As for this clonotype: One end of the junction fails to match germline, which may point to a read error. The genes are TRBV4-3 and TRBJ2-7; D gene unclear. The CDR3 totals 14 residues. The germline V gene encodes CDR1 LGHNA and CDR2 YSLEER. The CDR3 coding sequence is TGCGCCACCAGCCAGTATCGGGTGACCCCCGAGCAGTACTTC. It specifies CATSQYRVTPEQYF.

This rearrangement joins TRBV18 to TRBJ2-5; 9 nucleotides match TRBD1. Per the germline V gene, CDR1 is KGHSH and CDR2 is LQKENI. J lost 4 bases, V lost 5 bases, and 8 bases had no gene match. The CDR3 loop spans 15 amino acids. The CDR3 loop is CASSGTGSLLETQYF. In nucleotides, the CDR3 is TGTGCCAGCTCAGGGACAGGGAGCCTACTAGAGACCCAGTACTTC.